This note documents a single TCR beta chain sequence. The data belong to a study of blood T cell repertoires in COVID-19. Sequencing was performed with immunoSEQ multiplex PCR; in TCRdb, only in-frame clones are kept and a portion is missing. The sample carries some 400,000 clones, roughly four fifths recorded once. V was clipped by 2 bases and J by 3 bases, with 10 bases between them. Germline-derived CDR1 and CDR2 are MNHNY and SVGAGI (reference sequence). There are 14 residues in the CDR3. The sequence was obtained from a human donor with acute or convalescent COVID-19. The donor label of this sample is uncertain. The sample taken for sequencing was peripheral blood. The gene calls are TRBV6-6 and TRBJ1-2, with D hard to call. Written as DNA, the CDR3 is TGTGCCAGCAGTTACACCTACGGGGACTATGGCTACACCTTC. This gives the protein CASSYTYGDYGYTF.